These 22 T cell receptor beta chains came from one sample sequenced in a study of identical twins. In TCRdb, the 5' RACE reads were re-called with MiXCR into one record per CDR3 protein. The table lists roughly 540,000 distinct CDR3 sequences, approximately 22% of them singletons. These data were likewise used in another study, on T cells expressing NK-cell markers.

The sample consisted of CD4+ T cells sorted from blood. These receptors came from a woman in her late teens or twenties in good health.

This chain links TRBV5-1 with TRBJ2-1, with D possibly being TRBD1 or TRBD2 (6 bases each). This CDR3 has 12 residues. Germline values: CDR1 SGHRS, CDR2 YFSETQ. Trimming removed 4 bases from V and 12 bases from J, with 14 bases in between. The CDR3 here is CASSPEGGLQFF. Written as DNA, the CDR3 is TGCGCCAGCAGCCCGGAGGGGGGACTGCAGTTCTTC.

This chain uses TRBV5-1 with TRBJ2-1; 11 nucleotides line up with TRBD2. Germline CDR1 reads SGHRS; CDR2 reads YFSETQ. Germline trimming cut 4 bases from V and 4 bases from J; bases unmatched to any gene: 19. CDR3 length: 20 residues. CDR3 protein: CASSGLGGLAGGLSYNEQFF. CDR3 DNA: TGCGCCAGCAGCGGATTGGGGGGGCTAGCGGGAGGCCTTTCTTACAATGAGCAGTTCTTC.

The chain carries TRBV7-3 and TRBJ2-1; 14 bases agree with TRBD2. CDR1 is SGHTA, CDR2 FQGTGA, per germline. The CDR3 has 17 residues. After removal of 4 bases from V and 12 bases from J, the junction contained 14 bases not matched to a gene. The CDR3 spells CASSSMPPTSGGVGQFF. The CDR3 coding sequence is TGTGCCAGCAGCTCAATGCCGCCGACTAGCGGGGGGGTGGGGCAGTTCTTC.

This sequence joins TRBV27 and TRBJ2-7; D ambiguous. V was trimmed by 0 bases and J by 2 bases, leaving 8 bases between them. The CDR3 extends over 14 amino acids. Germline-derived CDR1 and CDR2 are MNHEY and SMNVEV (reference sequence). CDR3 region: CASSLSPTTYEQYF. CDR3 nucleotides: TGTGCCAGCAGTTTATCGCCGACGACCTACGAGCAGTACTTC.

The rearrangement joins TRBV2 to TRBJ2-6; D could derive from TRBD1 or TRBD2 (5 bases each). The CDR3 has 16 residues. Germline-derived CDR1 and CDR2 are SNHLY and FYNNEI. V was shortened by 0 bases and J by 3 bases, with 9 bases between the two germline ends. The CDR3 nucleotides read TGTGCCAGCAGTGAAGCGAGGGGTAGTGGGGCCAACGTCCTGACTTTC. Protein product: CASSEARGSGANVLTF. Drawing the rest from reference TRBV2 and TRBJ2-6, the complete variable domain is EPEVTQTPSHQVTQMGQEVILRCVPISNHLYFYWYRQILGQKVEFLVSFYNNEISEKSEIFDDQFSVERPDGSNFTLKIRSTKLEDSAMYFCASSEARGSGANVLTFGAGSRLTVL.

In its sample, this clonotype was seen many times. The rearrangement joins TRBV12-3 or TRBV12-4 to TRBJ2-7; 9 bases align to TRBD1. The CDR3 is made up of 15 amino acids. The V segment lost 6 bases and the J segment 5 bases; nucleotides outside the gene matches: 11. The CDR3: CASRSVQGAINEQYF. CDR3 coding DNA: TGTGCCAGCAGAAGTGTACAGGGGGCGATAAACGAGCAGTACTTC.

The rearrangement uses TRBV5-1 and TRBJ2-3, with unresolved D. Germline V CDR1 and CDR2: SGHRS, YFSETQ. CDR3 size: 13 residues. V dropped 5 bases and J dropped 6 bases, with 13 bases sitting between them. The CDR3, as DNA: TGCGCCAGCAGGATAGAACAACTGGATACGCAGTATTTT. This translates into CASRIEQLDTQYF.

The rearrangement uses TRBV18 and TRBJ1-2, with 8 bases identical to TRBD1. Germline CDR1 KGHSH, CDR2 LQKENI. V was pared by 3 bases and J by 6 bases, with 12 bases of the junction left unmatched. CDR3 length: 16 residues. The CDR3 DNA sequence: TGTGCCAGCTCACCCAGTATCCCGCAGGGGGCTGATGGCTACACCTTC. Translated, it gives CASSPSIPQGADGYTF.

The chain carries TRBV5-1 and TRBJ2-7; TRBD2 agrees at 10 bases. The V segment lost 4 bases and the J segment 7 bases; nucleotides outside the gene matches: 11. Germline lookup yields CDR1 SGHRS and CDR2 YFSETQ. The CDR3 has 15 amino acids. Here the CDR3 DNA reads TGCGCCAGCAGCCCTCGACTAGCGGGCGCCCGTGAGCAGTACTTC. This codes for CASSPRLAGAREQYF.

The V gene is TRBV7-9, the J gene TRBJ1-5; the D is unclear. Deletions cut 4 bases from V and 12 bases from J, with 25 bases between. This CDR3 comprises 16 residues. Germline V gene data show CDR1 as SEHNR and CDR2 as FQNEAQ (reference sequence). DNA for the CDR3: TGTGCCAGCAGCTCCAGGAGGCCCGGAGCTTTGGCGCTCCAGCATTTT. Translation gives CASSSRRPGALALQHF.

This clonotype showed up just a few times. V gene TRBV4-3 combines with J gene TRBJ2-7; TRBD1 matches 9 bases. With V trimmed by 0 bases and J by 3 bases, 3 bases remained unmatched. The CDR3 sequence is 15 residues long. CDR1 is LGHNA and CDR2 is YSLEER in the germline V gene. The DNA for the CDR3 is TGCGCCAGCAGCCAAGAGGGACAGGGTATCTACGAGCAGTACTTC. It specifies CASSQEGQGIYEQYF.

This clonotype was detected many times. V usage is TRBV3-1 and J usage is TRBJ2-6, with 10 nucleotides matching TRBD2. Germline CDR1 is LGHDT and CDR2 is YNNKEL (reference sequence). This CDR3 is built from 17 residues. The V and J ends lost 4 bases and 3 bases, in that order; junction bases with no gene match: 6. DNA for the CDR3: TGTGCCAGCAGCCCGCTAGCGGGAGTGTATGGGGCCAACGTCCTGACTTTC. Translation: CASSPLAGVYGANVLTF.

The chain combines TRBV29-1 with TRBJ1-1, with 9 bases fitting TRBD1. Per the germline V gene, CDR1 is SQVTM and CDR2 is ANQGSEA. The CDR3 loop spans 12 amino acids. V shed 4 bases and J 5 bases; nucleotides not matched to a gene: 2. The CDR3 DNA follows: TGCAGCGTTGCGGGACAGGGTACTGAAGCTTTCTTT. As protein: CSVAGQGTEAFF. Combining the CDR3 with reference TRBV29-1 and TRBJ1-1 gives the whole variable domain SAVISQKPSRDICQRGTSLTIQCQVDSQVTMMFWYRQQPGQSLTLIATANQGSEATYESGFVIDKFPISRPNLTFSTLTVSNMSPEDSSIYLCSVAGQGTEAFFGQGTRLTVV.

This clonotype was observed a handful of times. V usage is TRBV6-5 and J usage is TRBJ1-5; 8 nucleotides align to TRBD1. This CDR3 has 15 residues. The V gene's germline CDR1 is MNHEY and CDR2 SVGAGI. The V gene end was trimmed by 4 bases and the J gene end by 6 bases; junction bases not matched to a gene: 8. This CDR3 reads CASSLTGGLSQPQHF. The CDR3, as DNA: TGTGCCAGCAGTTTAACAGGGGGACTGAGTCAGCCCCAGCATTTT.

CDR3 region: CSVEEDRDGGYTF. The DNA of the CDR3 is TGCAGCGTTGAAGAGGACAGGGATGGTGGCTACACCTTC. V is TRBV29-1 and J is TRBJ1-2; 8 bases fit TRBD1. V shed 0 bases and J 7 bases; nucleotides not matched to a gene: 4. This CDR3 is 13 amino acids long. The V gene's germline CDR1 is SQVTM and CDR2 ANQGSEA.

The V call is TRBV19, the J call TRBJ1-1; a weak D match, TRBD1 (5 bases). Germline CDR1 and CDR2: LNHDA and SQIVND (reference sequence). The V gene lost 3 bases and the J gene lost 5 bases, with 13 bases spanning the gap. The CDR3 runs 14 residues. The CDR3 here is CASSMQGAGTEAFF. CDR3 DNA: TGTGCCAGTAGTATGCAGGGCGCGGGTACTGAAGCTTTCTTT.

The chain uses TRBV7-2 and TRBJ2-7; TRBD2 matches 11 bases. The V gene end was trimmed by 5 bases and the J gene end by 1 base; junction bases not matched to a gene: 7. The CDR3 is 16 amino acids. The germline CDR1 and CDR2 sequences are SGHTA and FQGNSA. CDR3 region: CASSGRTSGLSYEQYF. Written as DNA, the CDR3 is TGTGCCAGCAGCGGCCGGACTAGCGGGTTGTCCTACGAGCAGTACTTC. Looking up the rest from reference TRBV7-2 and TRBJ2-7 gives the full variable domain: GAGVSQSPSNKVTEKGKDVELRCDPISGHTALYWYRQSLGQGLEFLIYFQGNSAPDKSGLPSDRFSAERTGGSVSTLTIQRTQQEDSAVYLCASSGRTSGLSYEQYFGPGTRLTVT.

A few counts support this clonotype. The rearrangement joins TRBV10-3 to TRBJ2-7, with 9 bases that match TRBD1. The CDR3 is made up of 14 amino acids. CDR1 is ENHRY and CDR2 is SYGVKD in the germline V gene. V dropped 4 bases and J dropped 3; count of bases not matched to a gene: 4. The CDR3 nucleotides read TGTGCCATCAGTGGGACAGGGGTGGTCTACGAGCAGTACTTC. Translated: CAISGTGVVYEQYF.

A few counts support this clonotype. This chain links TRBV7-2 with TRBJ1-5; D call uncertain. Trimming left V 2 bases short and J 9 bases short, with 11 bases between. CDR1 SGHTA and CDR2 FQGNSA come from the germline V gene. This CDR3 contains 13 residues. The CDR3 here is CASSLHQRLPQHF. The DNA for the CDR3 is TGTGCCAGCAGCTTACATCAGAGGCTGCCCCAGCATTTT.

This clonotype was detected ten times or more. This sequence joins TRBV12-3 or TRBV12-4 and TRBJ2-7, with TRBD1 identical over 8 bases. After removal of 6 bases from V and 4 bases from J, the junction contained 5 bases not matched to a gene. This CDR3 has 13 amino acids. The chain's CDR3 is CASSPDRGYEQYF. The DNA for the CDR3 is TGTGCCAGCAGCCCCGACAGGGGTTACGAGCAGTACTTC.

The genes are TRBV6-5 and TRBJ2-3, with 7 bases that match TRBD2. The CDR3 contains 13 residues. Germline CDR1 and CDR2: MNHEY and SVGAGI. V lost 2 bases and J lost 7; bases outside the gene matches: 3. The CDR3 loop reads CASSYGGVNTQYF. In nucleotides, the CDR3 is TGTGCCAGCAGTTACGGGGGGGTGAATACGCAGTATTTT.

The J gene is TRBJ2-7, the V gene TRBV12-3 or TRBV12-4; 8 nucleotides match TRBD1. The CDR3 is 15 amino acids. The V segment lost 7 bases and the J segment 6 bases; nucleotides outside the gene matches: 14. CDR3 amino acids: CASTSWGQGAGEQYF. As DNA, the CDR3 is TGTGCCAGCACCTCCTGGGGGCAGGGGGCTGGCGAGCAGTACTTC.